This record concerns one T cell receptor beta chain sequence. The data were obtained in a study of blood T cell repertoires in COVID-19. Germline assignment: CDR1 MDHEN and CDR2 SYDVKM. This CDR3 comprises 16 residues. Losses at the gene ends were 4 bases for V and 2 bases for J; bases not matched to a gene: 6. The assay was immunoSEQ multiplex PCR, and TCRdb's table has in-frame clones only and misses some. The sample has about 280,000 clones; 85% are singletons. The V call is TRBV28, the J call TRBJ1-1; 11 bases are shared with TRBD1. Sequenced input: peripheral blood. This receptor was identified in a human donor in a cohort sampled during active COVID-19. CDR3 nucleotide sequence: TGTGCCAGCAGTTCGGGACAGGGGGTGAGAAACACTGAAGCTTTCTTT. It is translated as CASSSGQGVRNTEAFF. The full variable domain, its missing parts supplied by reference TRBV28 and TRBJ1-1, is DVKVTQSSRYLVKRTGEKVFLECVQDMDHENMFWYRQDPGLGLRLIYFSYDVKMKEKGDIPEGYSVSREKKERFSLILESASTNQTSMYLCASSSGQGVRNTEAFFGQGTRLTVV.